The rows below give T cell receptor beta chains drawn from one sample of a study of blood T cell repertoires in COVID-19. Generated by immunoSEQ multiplex PCR, the TCRdb table keeps only in-frame clones and is missing some. The data contain around 98,000 clones, about four fifths of them singletons. Input material: peripheral blood. All receptors derive from a man aged 65 to 79 with acute or convalescent COVID-19. CDR3s include the opening cysteine and the closing phenylalanine or tryptophan. A D gene is named only where the DNA matches it firmly. Rows may omit the clone size; those that give it use once, few, many or a size class.

d_call j_call v_call cdr3_length clone_size cdr3_nt cdr3_aa
NA TRBJ1-1 TRBV27 15 few TGTGCCAGCAGGTGGGGGCCACAGATGAACACTGAAGCTTTCTTT CASRWGPQMNTEAFF
TRBD1 TRBJ1-2 TRBV24-1 16 few TGTGCCACCAGTGATACAGGGGTGTTAGCTAACTATGGCTACACCTTC CATSDTGVLANYGYTF
NA TRBJ2-1 TRBV19 14 NA TGTGCCAGTAGTGAAACCCTCGGTCGGAATGAGCAGTTCTTC CASSETLGRNEQFF
TRBD1 TRBJ1-2 TRBV7-6 16 NA TGTGCCAGCAGCCGTTTGCCGGGACAGACAAACTATGGCTACACCTTC CASSRLPGQTNYGYTF
TRBD1 TRBJ1-2 TRBV24-1 12 NA TGTGCCACATCCGGGACAGGGGCTGGCTACACCTTC CATSGTGAGYTF
NA TRBJ2-1 TRBV28 16 NA TGTGCCAGCAGTTTATCTAGCCCGGTGTCCTACAATGAGCAGTTCTTC CASSLSSPVSYNEQFF
NA TRBJ2-5 TRBV29-1 10 NA TGCAGCGTTGGGCACGAGACCCAGTACTTC CSVGHETQYF
TRBD2 TRBJ2-1 TRBV28 18 NA TGTGCCAGCAGTTTTGGTCTAGCGGAACCGAGCTCCTACAATGAGCAGTTCTTC CASSFGLAEPSSYNEQFF
TRBD2 TRBJ2-1 TRBV19 15 NA TGTGCCAGTACATGGACTAGCGCCCGACTTAATGAGCAGTTCTTC CASTWTSARLNEQFF
TRBD1 TRBJ2-3 TRBV27 15 few TGTGCCAGCAGCCCGGACAGGACAGCGGCAGATACGCAGTATTTT CASSPDRTAADTQYF
TRBD2 TRBJ2-1 TRBV5-6 15 NA TGTGCCAGCAGCCTTAGCGGGAGGGCCTACAATGAGCAGTTCTTC CASSLSGRAYNEQFF
NA TRBJ1-1 TRBV5-6 13 NA TGTGCCAGCAGCTTATCAGAGCCAGGAGGGGCTTTCTTT CASSLSEPGGAFF
NA TRBJ1-6 TRBV9 18 NA TGTGCCAGCAGCCGCAAAGCGGGGGCGGAATCCTATAATTCACCCCTCCACTTT CASSRKAGAESYNSPLHF
TRBD1 TRBJ1-1 TRBV7-9 14 NA TGTGCCAGCAGAGTTACAGGGGGCGACACTGAAGCTTTCTTT CASRVTGGDTEAFF
NA TRBJ1-1 TRBV16 13 NA TGTGCCAGCAGCCAATATTCGCAGGGTGAAGCTTTCTTT CASSQYSQGEAFF
NA TRBJ2-2 TRBV5-1 15 NA TGCGCCAGCAGCTTTGGGGCAGGAGAAAGCGGGGAGCTGTTTTTT CASSFGAGESGELFF
NA TRBJ2-3 TRBV11-2 16 NA TGTGCCAGCAGCCACTCGCTGGGGACTCTTATAGATACGCAGTATTTT CASSHSLGTLIDTQYF
NA TRBJ1-3 TRBV7-6 16 NA TGTGCCAGCAGCTTAGGGGTCCCGGGCTCTGGAAACACCATATATTTT CASSLGVPGSGNTIYF
NA TRBJ2-7 TRBV19 15 few TGTGCCAGTAGCGAGGGTGGGGGCCTTTCCTACGAGCAGTACTTC CASSEGGGLSYEQYF
NA TRBJ2-5 TRBV11-2 18 once TGTGCCAGCAGCTTAGATTATGGGGGCGGGAGTTTGCGTGAGACCCAGTACTTC CASSLDYGGGSLRETQYF
NA TRBJ1-5 TRBV24-1 13 NA TGTGCCACTCAACAGGGTAGCAATCAGCCCCAGCATTTT CATQQGSNQPQHF
TRBD1 TRBJ1-5 TRBV27 15 NA TGTGCCAGCAGTAACATTGGACAGGGGGATCAGCCCCAGCATTTT CASSNIGQGDQPQHF